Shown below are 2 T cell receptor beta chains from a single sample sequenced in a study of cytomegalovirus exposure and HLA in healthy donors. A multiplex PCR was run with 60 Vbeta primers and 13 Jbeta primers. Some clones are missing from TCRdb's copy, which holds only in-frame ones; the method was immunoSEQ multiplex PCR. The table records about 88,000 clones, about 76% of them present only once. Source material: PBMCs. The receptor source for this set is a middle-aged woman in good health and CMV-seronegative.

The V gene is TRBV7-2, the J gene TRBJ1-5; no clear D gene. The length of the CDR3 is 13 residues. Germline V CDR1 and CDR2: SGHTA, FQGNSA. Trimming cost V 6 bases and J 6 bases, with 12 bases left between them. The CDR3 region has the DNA TGTGCCAGCAGTATGGGCGAGGGTCAGCCCCAGCATTTT. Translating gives CASSMGEGQPQHF.

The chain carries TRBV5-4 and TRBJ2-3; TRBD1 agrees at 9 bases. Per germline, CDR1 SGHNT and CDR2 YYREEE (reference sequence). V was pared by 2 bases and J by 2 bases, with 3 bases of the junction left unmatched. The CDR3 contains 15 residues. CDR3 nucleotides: TGTGCCAGCAGCTTTGGGACAGGGAACACAGATACGCAGTATTTT. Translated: CASSFGTGNTDTQYF. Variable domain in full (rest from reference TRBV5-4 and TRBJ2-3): ETGVTQSPTHLIKTRGQQVTLRCSSQSGHNTVSWYQQALGQGPQFIFQYYREEENGRGNFPPRFSGLQFPNYSSELNVNALELDDSALYLCASSFGTGNTDTQYFGPGTRLTVL.